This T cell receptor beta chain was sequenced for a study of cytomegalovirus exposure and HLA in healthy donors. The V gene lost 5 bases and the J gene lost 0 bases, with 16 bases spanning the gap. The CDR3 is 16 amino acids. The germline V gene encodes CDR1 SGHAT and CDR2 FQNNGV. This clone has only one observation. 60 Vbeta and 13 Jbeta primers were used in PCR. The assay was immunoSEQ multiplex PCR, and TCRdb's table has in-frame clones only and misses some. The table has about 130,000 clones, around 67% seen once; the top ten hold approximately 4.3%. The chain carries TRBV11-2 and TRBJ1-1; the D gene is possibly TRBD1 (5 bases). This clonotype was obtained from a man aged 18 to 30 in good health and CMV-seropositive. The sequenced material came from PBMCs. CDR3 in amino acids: CASSREVGVMNTEAFF. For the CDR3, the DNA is TGTGCCAGCAGCAGAGAGGTAGGGGTAATGAACACTGAAGCTTTCTTT.